This T cell receptor beta chain was found in a study of siplizumab effects on memory and regulatory T cells. Broader study findings: Sequences below about 10^-5 frequency were poorly captured. As a result, only a minor fraction of alloreactive clones mapped to unstimulated subsets. Naive T cells apparently outstripped memory cells in diversity and seemed major alloresponse contributors.

Method: immunoSEQ multiplex PCR; TCRdb's copy keeps in-frame clones and lacks some. Counted here are about 26,000 clones, approximately 80% occurring once; the ten biggest clones make up about 25%. Note on this clone: Its cognate antigen is unknown.

The TCR was taken from a human donor in good health. The sequenced sample was memory CD4+ T cells sorted from blood.

CDR3 nucleotide sequence: TGTGCCAGCAGCCGAAAGGGGACTAGCGGTGCCTACAATGAGCAGTTCTTC. Encoded protein: CASSRKGTSGAYNEQFF. This sequence joins TRBV4-2 and TRBJ2-1; 11 positions match TRBD2. The germline CDR1 and CDR2 sequences are LGHNA and YNFKEQ. V lost 4 bases to trimming and J lost 2 bases; unmatched junction nucleotides: 7. There are 17 residues in the CDR3.